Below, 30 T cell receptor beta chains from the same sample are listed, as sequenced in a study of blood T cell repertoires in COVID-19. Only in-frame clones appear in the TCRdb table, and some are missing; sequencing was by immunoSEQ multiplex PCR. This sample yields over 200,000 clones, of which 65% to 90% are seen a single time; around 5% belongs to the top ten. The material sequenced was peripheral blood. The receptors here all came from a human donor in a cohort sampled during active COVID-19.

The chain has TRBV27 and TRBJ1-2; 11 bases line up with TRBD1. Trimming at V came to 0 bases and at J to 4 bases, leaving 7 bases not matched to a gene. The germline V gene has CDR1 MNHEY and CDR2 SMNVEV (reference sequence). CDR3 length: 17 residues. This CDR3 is CASSLSAGQGAVYGYTF. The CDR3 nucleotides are TGTGCCAGCAGTTTATCAGCCGGACAGGGGGCTGTCTATGGCTACACCTTC.

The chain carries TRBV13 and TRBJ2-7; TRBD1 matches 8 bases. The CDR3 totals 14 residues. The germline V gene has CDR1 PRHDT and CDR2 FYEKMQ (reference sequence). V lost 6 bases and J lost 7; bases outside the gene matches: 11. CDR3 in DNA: TGTGCCAGCAGACTGACAGGGGCTTTCGGTGAGCAGTACTTC. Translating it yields CASRLTGAFGEQYF. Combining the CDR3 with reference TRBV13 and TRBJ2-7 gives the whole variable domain AAGVIQSPRHLIKEKRETATLKCYPIPRHDTVYWYQQGPGQDPQFLISFYEKMQSDKGSIPDRFSAQQFSDYHSELNMSSLELGDSALYFCASRLTGAFGEQYFGPGTRLTVT.

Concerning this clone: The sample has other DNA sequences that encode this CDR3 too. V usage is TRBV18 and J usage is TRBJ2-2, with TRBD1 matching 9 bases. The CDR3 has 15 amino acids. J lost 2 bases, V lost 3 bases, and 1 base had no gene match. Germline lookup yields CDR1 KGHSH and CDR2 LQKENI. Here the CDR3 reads CASSPTGGNTGELFF. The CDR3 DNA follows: TGTGCCAGCTCACCCACAGGGGGCAACACCGGGGAGCTGTTTTTT. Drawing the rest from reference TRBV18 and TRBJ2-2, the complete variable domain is NAGVMQNPRHLVRRRGQEARLRCSPMKGHSHVYWYRQLPEEGLKFMVYLQKENIIDESGMPKERFSAEFPKEGPSILRIQQVVRGDSAAYFCASSPTGGNTGELFFGEGSRLTVL.

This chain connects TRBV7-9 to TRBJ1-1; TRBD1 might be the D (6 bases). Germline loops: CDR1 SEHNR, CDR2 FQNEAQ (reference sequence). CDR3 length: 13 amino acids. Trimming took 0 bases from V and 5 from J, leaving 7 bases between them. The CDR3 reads CASSLAQGTEAFF. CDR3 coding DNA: TGTGCCAGCAGCTTAGCACAGGGAACTGAAGCTTTCTTT. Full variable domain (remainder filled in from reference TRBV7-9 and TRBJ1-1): DTGVSQNPRHKITKRGQNVTFRCDPISEHNRLYWYRQTLGQGPEFLTYFQNEAQLEKSRLLSDRFSAERPKGSFSTLEIQRTEQGDSAMYLCASSLAQGTEAFFGQGTRLTVV.

The CDR3 DNA reads TGTGCCAGCAGTTTTCTGGACAGCAGCGCCTACGAGCAGTACTTC. This gives the protein CASSFLDSSAYEQYF. The chain combines TRBV28 with TRBJ2-7, with D perhaps TRBD1 (6 bases). V lost 3 bases to trimming and J lost 2 bases, with 14 bases between them. Germline V CDR1 and CDR2: MDHEN, SYDVKM. This CDR3 spans 15 amino acids. The full variable domain, completed using reference TRBV28 and TRBJ2-7, is DVKVTQSSRYLVKRTGEKVFLECVQDMDHENMFWYRQDPGLGLRLIYFSYDVKMKEKGDIPEGYSVSREKKERFSLILESASTNQTSMYLCASSFLDSSAYEQYFGPGTRLTVT.

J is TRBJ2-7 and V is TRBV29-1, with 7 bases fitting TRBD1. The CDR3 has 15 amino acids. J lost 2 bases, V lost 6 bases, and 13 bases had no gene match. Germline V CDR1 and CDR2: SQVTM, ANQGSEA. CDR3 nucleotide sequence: TGCAGCGTGTCCTCACCGGGACAGTTACCCTACGAGCAGTACTTC. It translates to CSVSSPGQLPYEQYF.

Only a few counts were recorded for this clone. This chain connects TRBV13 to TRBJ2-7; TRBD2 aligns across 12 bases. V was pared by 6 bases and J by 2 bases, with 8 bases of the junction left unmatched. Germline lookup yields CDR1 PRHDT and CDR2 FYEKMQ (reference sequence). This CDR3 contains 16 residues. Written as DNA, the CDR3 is TGTGCCAGCAGGTCCACTCTAGCGGGAGGGCCCTACGAGCAGTACTTC. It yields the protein CASRSTLAGGPYEQYF.

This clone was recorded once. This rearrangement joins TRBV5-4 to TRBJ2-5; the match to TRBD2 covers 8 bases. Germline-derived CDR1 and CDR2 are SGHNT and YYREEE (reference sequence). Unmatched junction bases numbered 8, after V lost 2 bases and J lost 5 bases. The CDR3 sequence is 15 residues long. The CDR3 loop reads CASSFVAGNGETQYF. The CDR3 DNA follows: TGTGCCAGCAGCTTTGTAGCGGGAAACGGTGAGACCCAGTACTTC.

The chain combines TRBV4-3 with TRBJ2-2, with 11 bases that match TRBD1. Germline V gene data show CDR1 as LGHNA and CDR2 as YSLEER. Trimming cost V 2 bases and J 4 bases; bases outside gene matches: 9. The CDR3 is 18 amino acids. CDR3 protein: CASSQRTGGRLSTGELFF. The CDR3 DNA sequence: TGCGCCAGCAGCCAACGGACAGGGGGCCGTTTGAGCACCGGGGAGCTGTTTTTT.

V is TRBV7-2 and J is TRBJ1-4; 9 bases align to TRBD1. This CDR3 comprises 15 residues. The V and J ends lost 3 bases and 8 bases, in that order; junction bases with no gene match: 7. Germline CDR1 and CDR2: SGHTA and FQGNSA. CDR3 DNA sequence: TGTGCCAGCAGCTTCCCTTACGGGACAGGGGAAAAACTGTTTTTT. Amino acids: CASSFPYGTGEKLFF.

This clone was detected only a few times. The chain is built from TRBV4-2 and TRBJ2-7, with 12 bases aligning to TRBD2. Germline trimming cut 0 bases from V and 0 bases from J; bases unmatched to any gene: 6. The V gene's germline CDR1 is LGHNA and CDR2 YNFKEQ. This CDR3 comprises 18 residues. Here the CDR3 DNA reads TGTGCCAGCAGCCAAGATCAACTAGCGGGAGGCCTCTCCTACGAGCAGTACTTC. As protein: CASSQDQLAGGLSYEQYF.

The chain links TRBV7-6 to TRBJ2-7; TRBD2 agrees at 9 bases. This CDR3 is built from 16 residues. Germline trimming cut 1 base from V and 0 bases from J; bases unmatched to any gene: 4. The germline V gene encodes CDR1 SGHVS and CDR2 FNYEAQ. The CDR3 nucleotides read TGTGCCAGCAGCTTAGTCTCACTAGCGGGCTCCTACGAGCAGTACTTC. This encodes CASSLVSLAGSYEQYF.

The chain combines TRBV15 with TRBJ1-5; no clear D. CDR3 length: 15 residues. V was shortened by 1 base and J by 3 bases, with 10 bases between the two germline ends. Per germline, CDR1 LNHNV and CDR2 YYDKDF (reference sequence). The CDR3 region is CATSRGGTDNQPQHF. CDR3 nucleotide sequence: TGTGCCACCAGCAGAGGAGGCACCGACAATCAGCCCCAGCATTTT.

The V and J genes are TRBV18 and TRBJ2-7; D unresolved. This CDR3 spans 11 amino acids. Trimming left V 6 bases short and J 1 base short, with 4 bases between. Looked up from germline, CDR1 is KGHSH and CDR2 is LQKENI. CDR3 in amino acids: CASSYSYEQYF. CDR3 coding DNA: TGTGCCAGCTCCTATTCCTACGAGCAGTACTTC.

CDR3 protein: CAWSKGSGLQETQYF. CDR3 DNA sequence: TGTGCCTGGAGTAAGGGGTCCGGGCTACAAGAGACCCAGTACTTC. V gene TRBV30 combines with J gene TRBJ2-5; possibly TRBD1 for D (5 bases). This CDR3 has 15 residues. Germline CDR1 reads GTSNPN; CDR2 reads SVGIG (reference sequence). V was trimmed by 2 bases and J by 2 bases, leaving 15 bases between them.

As DNA, the CDR3 is TGTGCCAGCAGCTTCCAGGGGGCGCCCCCAACTAATGAAAAACTGTTTTTT. It yields the protein CASSFQGAPPTNEKLFF. The chain is built from TRBV5-5 and TRBJ1-4, with TRBD1 identical over 8 bases. Trimming removed 2 bases from V and 0 bases from J; junction bases left unmatched: 6. Germline V CDR1 and CDR2: SGHKS, YYEKEE (reference sequence). This CDR3 has 17 residues.

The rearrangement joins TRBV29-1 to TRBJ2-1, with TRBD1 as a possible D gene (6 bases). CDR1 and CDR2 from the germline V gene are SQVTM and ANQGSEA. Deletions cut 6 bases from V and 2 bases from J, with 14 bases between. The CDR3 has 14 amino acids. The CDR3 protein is CSVRDNPTYNEQFF. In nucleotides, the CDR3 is TGCAGCGTCCGGGACAATCCTACCTACAATGAGCAGTTCTTC.

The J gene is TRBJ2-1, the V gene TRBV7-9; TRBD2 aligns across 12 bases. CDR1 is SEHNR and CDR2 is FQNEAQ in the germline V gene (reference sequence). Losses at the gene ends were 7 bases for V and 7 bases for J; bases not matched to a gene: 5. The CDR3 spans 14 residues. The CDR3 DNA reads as TGTGCCAGCACTAGCGGGAGGGCCTCGAATGAGCAGTTCTTC. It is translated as CASTSGRASNEQFF.

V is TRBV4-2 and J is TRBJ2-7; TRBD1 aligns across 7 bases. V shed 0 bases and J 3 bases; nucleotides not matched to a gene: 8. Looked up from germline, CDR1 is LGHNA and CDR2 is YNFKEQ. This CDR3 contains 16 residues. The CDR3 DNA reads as TGTGCCAGCAGCCAAGATTTACGGGCAGGGGGCTACGAGCAGTACTTC. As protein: CASSQDLRAGGYEQYF.

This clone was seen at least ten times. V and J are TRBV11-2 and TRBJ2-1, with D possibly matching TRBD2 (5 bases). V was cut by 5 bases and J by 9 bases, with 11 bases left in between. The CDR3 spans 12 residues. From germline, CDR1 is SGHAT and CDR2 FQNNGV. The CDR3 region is CASSPHEGEQFF. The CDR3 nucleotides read TGTGCCAGCAGCCCCCACGAGGGTGAGCAGTTCTTC.

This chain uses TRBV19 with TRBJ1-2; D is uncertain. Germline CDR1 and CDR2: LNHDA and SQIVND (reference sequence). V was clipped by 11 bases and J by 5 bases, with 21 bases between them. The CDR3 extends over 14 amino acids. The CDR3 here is CASRDHGERYGYTF. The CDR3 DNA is TGTGCCTCCCGCGACCACGGGGAGCGATATGGCTACACCTTC.

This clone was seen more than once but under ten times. CDR3 residues: CASSKRGLGSYEQYF. CDR3 DNA sequence: TGTGCCAGCAGTAAGAGGGGGCTGGGCTCCTACGAGCAGTACTTC. The chain employs TRBV28 and TRBJ2-7, with 7 bases aligning to TRBD1. J gave up 0 bases and V 5 bases, and 7 bases lay outside the gene matches. CDR1 is MDHEN, CDR2 SYDVKM, per germline. The CDR3 has 15 amino acids.

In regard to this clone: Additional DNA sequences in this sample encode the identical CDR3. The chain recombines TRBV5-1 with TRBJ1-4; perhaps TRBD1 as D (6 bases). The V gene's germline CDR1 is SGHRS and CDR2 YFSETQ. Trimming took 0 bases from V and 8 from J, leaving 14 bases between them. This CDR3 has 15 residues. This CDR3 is CASSLGGGAGEKLFF. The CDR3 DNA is TGCGCCAGCAGCTTGGGCGGGGGCGCAGGAGAAAAACTGTTTTTT.

The CDR3 region is CASSLGGRGTDTQYF. The CDR3 DNA sequence: TGTGCCAGCAGCTTGGGCGGGAGGGGCACAGATACGCAGTATTTT. The chain employs TRBV5-8 and TRBJ2-3; 9 bases line up with TRBD2. Germline V gene sequence: CDR1 SGHTS, CDR2 YDEGEE. V shed 0 bases and J 1 base; nucleotides not matched to a gene: 0. The CDR3 consists of 15 residues. Full variable domain (missing parts from reference TRBV5-8 and TRBJ2-3): EAGVTQSPTHLIKTRGQQATLRCSPISGHTSVYWYQQALGLGLQFLLWYDEGEERNRGNFPPRFSGRQFPNYSSELNVNALELEDSALYLCASSLGGRGTDTQYFGPGTRLTVL.

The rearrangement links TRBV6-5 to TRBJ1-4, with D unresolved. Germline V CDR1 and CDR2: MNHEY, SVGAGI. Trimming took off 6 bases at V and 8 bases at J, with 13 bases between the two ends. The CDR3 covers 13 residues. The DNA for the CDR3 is TGTGCCAGCAGAAAAGGGTCGGGGGAAAAACTGTTTTTT. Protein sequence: CASRKGSGEKLFF.

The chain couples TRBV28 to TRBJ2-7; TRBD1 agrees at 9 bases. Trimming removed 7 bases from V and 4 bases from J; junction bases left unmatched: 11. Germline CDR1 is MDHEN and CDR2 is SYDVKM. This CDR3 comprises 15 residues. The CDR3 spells CASNPGTGWKYEQYF. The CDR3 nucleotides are TGTGCCAGCAATCCCGGGACAGGGTGGAAATACGAGCAGTACTTC.

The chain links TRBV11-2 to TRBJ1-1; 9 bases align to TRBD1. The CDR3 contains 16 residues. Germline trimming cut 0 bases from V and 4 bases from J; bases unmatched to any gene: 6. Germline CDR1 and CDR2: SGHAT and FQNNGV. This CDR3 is CASSLDFGTGTTEAFF. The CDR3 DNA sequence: TGTGCCAGCAGCTTAGATTTCGGGACAGGGACCACTGAAGCTTTCTTT.

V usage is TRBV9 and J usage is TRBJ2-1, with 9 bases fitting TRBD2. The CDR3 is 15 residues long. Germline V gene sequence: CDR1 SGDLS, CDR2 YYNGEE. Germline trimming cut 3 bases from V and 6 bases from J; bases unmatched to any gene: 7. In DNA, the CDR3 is TGTGCCAGCAGCGATAGCGGGAGAAGGGTCAATGAGCAGTTCTTC. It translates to CASSDSGRRVNEQFF.

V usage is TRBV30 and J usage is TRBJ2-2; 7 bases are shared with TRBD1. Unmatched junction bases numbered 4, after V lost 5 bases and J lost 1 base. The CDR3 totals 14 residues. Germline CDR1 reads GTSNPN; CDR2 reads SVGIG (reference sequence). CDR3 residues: CAWVWTGNTGELFF. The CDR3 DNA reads TGTGCCTGGGTATGGACAGGGAACACCGGGGAGCTGTTTTTT.

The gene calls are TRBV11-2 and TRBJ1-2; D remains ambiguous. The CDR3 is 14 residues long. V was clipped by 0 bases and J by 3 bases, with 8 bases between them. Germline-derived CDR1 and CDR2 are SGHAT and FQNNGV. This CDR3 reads CASSLDLLDYGYTF. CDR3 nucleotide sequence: TGTGCCAGCAGCTTAGATTTACTTGACTATGGCTACACCTTC.